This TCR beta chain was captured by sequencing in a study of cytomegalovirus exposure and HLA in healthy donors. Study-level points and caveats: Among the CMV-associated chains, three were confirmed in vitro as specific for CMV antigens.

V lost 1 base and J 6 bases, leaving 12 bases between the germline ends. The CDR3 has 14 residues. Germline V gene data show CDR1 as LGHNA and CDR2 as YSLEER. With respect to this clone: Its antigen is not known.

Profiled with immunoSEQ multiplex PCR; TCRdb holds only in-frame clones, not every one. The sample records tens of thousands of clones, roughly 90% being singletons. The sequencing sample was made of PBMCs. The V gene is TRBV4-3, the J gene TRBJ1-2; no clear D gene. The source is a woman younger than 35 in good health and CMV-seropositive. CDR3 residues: CASSQVLGGDGYTF. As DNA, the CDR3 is TGCGCCAGCAGCCAAGTCTTAGGAGGCGATGGCTACACCTTC.